The present TCR beta chain was sequenced within a study of vaccination and CD4 T cells after COVID-19 (dated by TCRdb to the early 2020s). Study-level background: Convalescent patients had a positive SARS-CoV-2 result on nasal swab PCR, and of these patients, several had mild disease and one had severe disease. In the convalescent cohort there were six males and four females, among whom were two Hispanic individuals, seven Caucasians, two Asians and one multiracial person. Each participant got two doses of either the Pfizer-BioNTech BNT162b2 vaccine (n=8) or the Moderna mRNA-1273 vaccine (n=2). Post-COVID blood samples were collected from convalescent patients a median of approximately 93 days after diagnosis, with a range of roughly 35 to 180 days. Post-vaccine blood samples were collected a median of around 2.5 months after the second vaccine dose, ranging from about 13 to 241 days. The cultures were stimulated with overlapping spike peptide pools from SARS-CoV-2 and from the common cold coronaviruses HCoV-NL63, HCoV-OC43 and HCoV-229E. Control cultures used a CEFX viral epitope pool as positive control, an HIV-1 Nef peptide pool as negative control, or no peptide. In some eleven COVID-19 convalescent patients and a handful of infection-naive healthy vaccine recipients, researchers compared the spike-specific CD4+ TCR repertoire from before mRNA vaccination with the repertoire from after.

The treatment or condition label, as the study defines it: approximately 9-day PBMC culture with coronavirus spike peptide pools or control peptides (ViraFEST assay). The ViraFEST assay was used in the study, in which antigen-specific T cells were expanded with peptide pools and expanded clonotypes were subsequently identified by TCR sequencing. The positive SARS-CoV-2 PCR tests of the convalescent patients were dated from March to December 2020, before the Alpha, Beta and Delta variants emerged in the United States. PBMCs were cultured at a few million per well in IMDM supplemented with roughly 5.2% human AB serum and around 10 IU/ml IL-2, with approximately 9.2 ug/ml peptide pools added. On days 3 and 7, half of the culture medium was replaced with fresh IL-2-containing medium. After roughly nine days of culture, CD4+ T cells were isolated by negative selection using the EasySep CD4+ T cell isolation kit. Ficoll-Paque Plus gradient centrifugation was used to isolate PBMCs from whole blood, and the isolated PBMCs were then either used fresh or cryopreserved at -140C. Culture conditions were generally each tested in triplicate wells.

From cysteine to phenylalanine, the CDR3 is 16 amino acids long. Of the read, only the CDR3 DNA is kept; its 48 bases are in frame from base 1. Trimming at the junction amounts to 6 bases on V and 4 bases on J, and the germline ends lie 18 bases apart. This clonotype turned up a few times. Its antigen is not yet known. No base-level quality is on record; no much larger clone is a single base apart. Libraries were prepared through PCR. TCR sequencing of DNA from cultured CD4+ T cells used the Oncomine TCR Beta short-read assay at the Johns Hopkins FTIC core. The QIAamp micro DNA kit was used to extract genomic DNA from the cultured CD4+ T cells. Oncomine TCR Beta libraries made from cultured CD4+ T cells were pooled using unique dual indexes and sequenced on an Illumina iSeq 100. The source study handled its data this way. Non-productive sequences were removed, and CDR3s that did not start with C, did not end with F or W, or were shorter than 7 amino acids were discarded. The MANAFEST web application was used to identify antigen-specific clonotypes by comparing peptide-stimulated wells against reference wells and other culture wells. To be called positive, a clone needed an FDR below 0.05, an odds ratio above 5, and a productive frequency above 0.1% in at least two of three replicate wells. Clonotypes that were significantly expanded in both SARS-CoV-2 spike wells and at least one common cold coronavirus spike condition were defined as cross-reactive. Similarity between CDR3 sequences was evaluated in R version 3.6.1 using Levenshtein distances (stringdist) and unrooted phylogenetic trees (ape). TCRdb itself trimmed the public reads at Q25 with fastp, ran MiXCR and retained productive beta chains. Entries are consolidated by CDR3 protein sequence, retaining the most common genes and DNA. TCRdb, rather than the study authors, made the V and J calls. This sample is represented by some 14,000 distinct CDR3 sequences; 41% of them were singletons. The ten largest clones add up to roughly 10% of the sample.

The paper as a whole reports these results and caveats: Relatively few convalescent patients were included in the study, and early timepoints after natural infection were not analyzed. Of the vaccine-specific clones found in convalescent patients, nearly all (304 of 307) were mono-reactive for SARS-CoV-2 spike instead of being cross-reactive with common cold coronaviruses. An increase in the median number of SARS-CoV-2-reactive clonotypes from some 20 after infection to some 38 after vaccination was observed, but the change was not found to be significant. In convalescent patients, a median roughly 88% of post-vaccine SARS-CoV-2-reactive clones were detected only after vaccination, suggesting vaccine-specific priming.

The chain uses TRBV12-3 or TRBV12-4 and TRBJ2-2; confidence is insufficient to name the D gene. The TCR comes from a human donor who had recovered from COVID-19. The sample in question was CD4+ T cells from blood, cultured in vitro, obtained after SARS-CoV-2 vaccination. The nucleotide sequence reads TGTGCCAGCAGACGTATACCTCCCGTGGGCACCGGGGAGCTGTTTTTT. Protein translation: CASRRIPPVGTGELFF.